Below, one T cell receptor (beta chain) is given with its context. What it binds is unknown. This record belongs to a study of vaccination and CD4 T cells after COVID-19. Study-wide results and caveats: Among reactive clones from convalescent patients, a median around 84% appeared only post-vaccination.

Trimming cost V 7 bases and J 7 bases; bases outside gene matches: 9. CDR3 length: 13 amino acids. In germline, CDR1 is LNHDA, CDR2 SQIVND (reference sequence). Cultured CD4+ T-cell DNA underwent Oncomine TCR Beta short-read sequencing. From cultured CD4+ T cells, genomic DNA was extracted. TCRdb reprocessed the PCR reads via MiXCR and lists one record per CDR3 protein. Of about 20,000 distinct CDR3 sequences listed, 80% to 85% are singletons. As to treatment: approximately nine-day PBMC culture with coronavirus spike peptide pools or control peptides (ViraFEST assay). ViraFEST used peptide pools to expand antigen-specific T cells before TCR sequencing.

The genes are TRBV19 and TRBJ1-2; 7 bases map to TRBD1. The sequence came from a human donor who received a COVID-19 vaccine. Sequenced here: CD4+ T cells from blood, cultured in vitro, sampled after SARS-CoV-2 vaccination. The CDR3 protein is CASKIGTGVGYTF. CDR3 nucleotides: TGTGCCAGTAAAATAGGAACAGGGGTTGGCTACACCTTC.